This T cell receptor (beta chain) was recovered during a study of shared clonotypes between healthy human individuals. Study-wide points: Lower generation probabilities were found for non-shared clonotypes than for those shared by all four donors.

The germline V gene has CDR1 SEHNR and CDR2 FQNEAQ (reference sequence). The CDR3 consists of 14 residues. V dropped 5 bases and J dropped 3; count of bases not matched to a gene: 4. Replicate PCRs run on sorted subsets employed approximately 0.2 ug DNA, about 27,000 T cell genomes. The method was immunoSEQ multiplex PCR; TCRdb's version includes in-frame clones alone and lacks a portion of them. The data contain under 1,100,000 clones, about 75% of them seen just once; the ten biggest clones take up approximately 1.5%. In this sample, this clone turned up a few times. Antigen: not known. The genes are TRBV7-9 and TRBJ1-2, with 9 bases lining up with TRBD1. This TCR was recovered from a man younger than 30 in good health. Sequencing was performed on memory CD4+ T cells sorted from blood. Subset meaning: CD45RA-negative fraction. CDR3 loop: CASSLRTGDYGYTF. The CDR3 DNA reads TGTGCCAGCAGCCTACGGACAGGGGACTATGGCTACACCTTC.